These 3 T cell receptor beta chains were all obtained from the same sample, sequenced in a study of blood T cell repertoires in COVID-19. Some clones are missing from TCRdb's copy, which holds only in-frame ones; the method was immunoSEQ multiplex PCR. The profile covers some 250,000 clones, with approximately 86% appearing a single time and about 3% taken by the ten largest. Sequenced input: peripheral blood. These receptors came from a woman aged 25 to 39 who had recovered from COVID-19.

This clone came up once. The chain employs TRBV6-6 and TRBJ2-5, with a weak D call TRBD2 (5 bases). V lost 7 bases to trimming and J lost 3 bases, with 15 bases between them. Per the germline V gene, CDR1 is MNHNY and CDR2 is SVGAGI (reference sequence). CDR3 length: 14 amino acids. The DNA for the CDR3 is TGTGCCAGCAACGCCCGAGAGAGGGAAGAGACCCAGTACTTC. Its translation: CASNAREREETQYF.

This chain joins TRBV10-3 and TRBJ1-3; 8 nucleotides agree with TRBD1. V lost 2 bases, J lost 8 bases, and 14 bases stayed unmatched. Germline V gene lookup returns CDR1 ENHRY and CDR2 SYGVKD. This CDR3 is 17 amino acids long. This CDR3 reads CAISEAGGQGILDTIYF. The CDR3 coding sequence is TGTGCCATCAGTGAGGCCGGAGGACAGGGAATATTAGACACCATATATTTT.

CDR3 in DNA: TGTGCCACCAGCTTGGTTTCAGTGTTTAATGAAAAACTGTTTTTT. This sequence encodes CATSLVSVFNEKLFF. This chain uses TRBV15 with TRBJ1-4; unclear D gene. This CDR3 region has 15 residues. Germline CDR1 reads LNHNV; CDR2 reads YYDKDF (reference sequence). Trimming stripped 5 bases from V and 4 bases from J, with 14 bases between.